A selection of T cell receptor beta chains follows, all from one sample in a study of blood T cells in healthy people across ages. TCRdb called the 5' RACE reads again in MiXCR, with one record for every CDR3 protein. Of approximately 1.5 million distinct CDR3 sequences listed, under 55% are singletons. The sequencing sample was made of blood. Every receptor here comes from a woman under 30 in good health. Each CDR3 is given with its conserved first and last residue. The D gene is left open where the match is weak. Where a row states a size, it is once, few, many or the class of an expanded clone; other rows omit it.

d_gene	v_gene	abundance	j_gene	CDR3nt	CDR3aa
TRBD2	TRBV4-1	.	TRBJ2-2	TGCGCCAGCAGCCAAGATAAGGGACTAGCGGGGGTTACCGGGGAGCTGTTTTTT	CASSQDKGLAGVTGELFF
TRBD1	TRBV20-1	few	TRBJ2-3	TGCAGTGCCACAGCCCCATGGGACAGGGGGCACGCAGATACGCAGTATTTT	CSATAPWDRGHADTQYF
TRBD1	TRBV24-1	few	TRBJ1-2	TGTGCCACCAGTGATCGACAGGGAGGCTGGGATGGCTACACCTTC	CATSDRQGGWDGYTF
.	TRBV12-3/TRBV12-4	many	TRBJ2-1	TGTGCCAGCAGTTTAGCTCAAAACCCAGGGCGTGAGCAGTTCTTC	CASSLAQNPGREQFF
.	TRBV20-1	.	TRBJ1-5	TGCAGTGCTAGAGATCTTAAGGGCGACTATAGCAATCAGCCCCAGCATTTT	CSARDLKGDYSNQPQHF
.	TRBV5-8	.	TRBJ1-6	TGTGCCAGCAGCATGGCGTCCCTCCTGATGAATTCACCCCTCCACTTT	CASSMASLLMNSPLHF
TRBD1	TRBV28	.	TRBJ2-5	TGTGCCAGCAGTTTATGGGACAGGGGGCAAGAGACCCAGTACTTC	CASSLWDRGQETQYF
.	TRBV5-1	many	TRBJ2-5	TGCGCCAGCAGGGAGGAAGAGACCCAGTACTTC	CASREEETQYF
.	TRBV18	.	TRBJ1-2	TGTGCCAGCTCAATAGACAACCACTATGGCTACACCTTC	CASSIDNHYGYTF
.	TRBV6-2/TRBV6-3	few	TRBJ1-1	TGTGCCAGCAGTTATACAGGGAATTCTAGGAGGACTTTCTTT	CASSYTGNSRRTFF
.	TRBV29-1	few	TRBJ1-1	TGCAGCGTTACAAGGGGGGGGATGAACACTGAAGCTTTCTTT	CSVTRGGMNTEAFF
TRBD1	TRBV20-1	few	TRBJ2-3	TGCAGTGCTAACAGGGGGCCTAGCACAGATACGCAGTATTTT	CSANRGPSTDTQYF
.	TRBV6-5	.	TRBJ2-3	TGTGCCAGCAGCTATGACTCTCCCAGGGGCACAGATACGCAGTATTTT	CASSYDSPRGTDTQYF
.	TRBV20-1	.	TRBJ1-3	TGCAGTGCTAGCCAGGGAGGAAACACCATATATTTT	CSASQGGNTIYF
.	TRBV7-9	few	TRBJ2-7	TGTGCCAGCAGCTTAAGGGGGTCAACCTACGAGCAGTACTTC	CASSLRGSTYEQYF
.	TRBV5-1	.	TRBJ1-1	TGCGCCAGCAGCTTGAAGGGAATGGTCACTGAAGCTTTCTTT	CASSLKGMVTEAFF
.	TRBV7-2	.	TRBJ1-6	TGTGCCAGCAGCTTGGGGGGATTTACCGCAAGCTCCTATAATTCACCCCTCCACTTT	CASSLGGFTASSYNSPLHF
.	TRBV20-1	few	TRBJ1-2	TGCAGTGCGGACGGACCTAACTATGGCTACACCTTC	CSADGPNYGYTF
.	TRBV20-1	.	TRBJ2-2	TGCAGTGCTAGAGTGAGGCGGAAGAACACCGGGGAGCTGTTTTTT	CSARVRRKNTGELFF
.	TRBV6-5	few	TRBJ2-5	TGTGCCAGCAGATACAGGGTGATGGAGACCCAGTACTTC	CASRYRVMETQYF
TRBD1	TRBV2	.	TRBJ1-1	TGTGCCAGCAGTCGGCCAGGGGGCGTGAAAACTGAAGCTTTCTTT	CASSRPGGVKTEAFF
.	TRBV7-2	.	TRBJ1-1	TGTGCCAGCAGCTTAAACCTGCACACTGAAGCTTTCTTT	CASSLNLHTEAFF
.	TRBV28	once	TRBJ2-5	TGTGCCAGCAGCTATGTAGCTTCTGAGGCCCAGTACTTC	CASSYVASEAQYF
.	TRBV7-9	.	TRBJ1-1	TGTGCCAGCAGCTTAGACACGGACGAAGCTTTCTTT	CASSLDTDEAFF
TRBD1	TRBV4-3	.	TRBJ1-2	TGCGCCAGCAGCCAGCAACAGGGGATTAAGGATGGCTACACCTTC	CASSQQQGIKDGYTF
.	TRBV27	.	TRBJ2-3	TGTGCCAGCAGTTTCCTTTCTAGCACAGATACGCAGTATTTT	CASSFLSSTDTQYF
.	TRBV6-2/TRBV6-3	few	TRBJ1-1	TGTGCCAGCAGGCCAAGGTTGAACACTGAAGCTTTCTTT	CASRPRLNTEAFF
TRBD1	TRBV20-1	.	TRBJ2-7	TGCAGTGCTAGATCAGGACAGGGCTACGAGCAGTACTTC	CSARSGQGYEQYF
.	TRBV29-1	.	TRBJ2-3	TGCAGCGCTACACCCAGTGCGGTCACAGATACGCAGTATTTT	CSATPSAVTDTQYF
.	TRBV12-3/TRBV12-4	.	TRBJ2-1	TGTGCCAGCAGGATGTACAATGAGCAGTTCTTC	CASRMYNEQFF
.	TRBV10-2	.	TRBJ2-5	TGCGCCAGCACCGCTTACTACTTCAATGAGCAGTACTTC	CASTAYYFNEQYF
TRBD1	TRBV20-1	.	TRBJ1-1	TGCAGTGCGAAGAGTCACCAGGGGGCTCTGAACACTGAAGCTTTCTTT	CSAKSHQGALNTEAFF
.	TRBV6-1	many	TRBJ1-2	TGTGCCAGCAGTGAACCGGGATCGTACTATGGCTACACCTTC	CASSEPGSYYGYTF
TRBD1	TRBV28	.	TRBJ2-5	TGTGCCAGCAGTTTTTATGCAGGGGGCATTGAGACCCAGTACTTC	CASSFYAGGIETQYF
TRBD2	TRBV2	.	TRBJ2-7	TGTGCCAGCAGTGAATGGGAGGGCTACGAGCAGTACTTC	CASSEWEGYEQYF
TRBD2	TRBV7-2	.	TRBJ2-7	TGTGCCAGCAGCTTAGTACTAGCGGGAGGGAAATACGAGCAGTACTTC	CASSLVLAGGKYEQYF
TRBD1	TRBV5-1	.	TRBJ2-3	TGCGCCAGCAGCTTGGCATGGACAGGGGATGGCACAGATACGCAGTATTTT	CASSLAWTGDGTDTQYF
.	TRBV25-1	.	TRBJ2-3	TGTGCCAGCAAGGTGTCAGATACGCAGTATTTT	CASKVSDTQYF
.	TRBV12-3/TRBV12-4	.	TRBJ1-1	TGTGCCAGCAGGATAGGGAGCACTGAAGCTTTCTTT	CASRIGSTEAFF
.	TRBV7-2	few	TRBJ2-3	TGTGCCAGCAGCTCACCAAGGGGGGATAGCGGTTACACAGATACGCAGTATTTT	CASSSPRGDSGYTDTQYF
.	TRBV7-8	.	TRBJ2-2	TGTGCCAGCAGCTTAATCCCAATGGGGGAGCTGTTTTTT	CASSLIPMGELFF
.	TRBV10-3	.	TRBJ2-5	TGTGCCATCAGTGTAGCAGGAAACCAAGAGACCCAGTACTTC	CAISVAGNQETQYF
TRBD1	TRBV20-1	.	TRBJ2-3	TGCAGTGCTAGAGAGTGGGACAGGGGGCGTGATACGCAGTATTTT	CSAREWDRGRDTQYF
.	TRBV20-1	.	TRBJ2-1	TGCAGTGCTCAGCTCCCAGGGAGCTCCTACGAGCAGTTCTTC	CSAQLPGSSYEQFF
.	TRBV5-1	.	TRBJ1-4	TGCGCCAGCAGCCTAGACACGCCAACTAATGAAAAACTGTTTTTT	CASSLDTPTNEKLFF
.	TRBV29-1	few	TRBJ2-7	TGCAGCGTTGAGGGGCCCGGGACGGGCTACGAGCAGTACTTC	CSVEGPGTGYEQYF
.	TRBV20-1	few	TRBJ2-5	TGCAGTCGCCTCGGGGGAAAGAACCAAGAGACCCAGTACTTC	CSRLGGKNQETQYF